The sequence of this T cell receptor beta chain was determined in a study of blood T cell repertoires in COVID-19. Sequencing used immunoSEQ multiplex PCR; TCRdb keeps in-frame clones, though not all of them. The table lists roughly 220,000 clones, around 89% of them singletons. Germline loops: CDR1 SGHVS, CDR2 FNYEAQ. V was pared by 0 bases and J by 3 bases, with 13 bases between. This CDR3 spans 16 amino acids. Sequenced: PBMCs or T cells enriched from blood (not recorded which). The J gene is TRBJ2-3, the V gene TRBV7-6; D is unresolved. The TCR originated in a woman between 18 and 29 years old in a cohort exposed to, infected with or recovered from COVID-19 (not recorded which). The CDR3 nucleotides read TGTGCCAGCAGCTTAGCGCGGATTAGCCAAACAGATACGCAGTATTTT. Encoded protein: CASSLARISQTDTQYF.